The 31 T cell receptor beta chains listed next were all sequenced from one sample in a study of monozygotic twins with inflammatory bowel disease. With the 5' RACE reads reprocessed, TCRdb shows one record per CDR3 protein and no DNA. The sample yields 300,000 to 450,000 distinct CDR3 sequences, of which the top ten take up approximately 2.8%. Sequencing used blood. The source is a human donor with ulcerative colitis or Crohn's disease, or a healthy co-twin of an affected twin (not recorded which).

The chain is built from TRBV9 and TRBJ1-2. Per the germline V gene, CDR1 is SGDLS and CDR2 is YYNGEE. CDR3 length: 12 residues. CDR3 loop: CASSVAGVGYTF.

J is TRBJ2-1 and V is TRBV13; as DNA is missing, the TRBD2 call by TCRdb cannot be tested. This CDR3 spans 17 amino acids. Germline CDR1 and CDR2: PRHDT and FYEKMQ (reference sequence). CDR3 protein: CASSLGGGPSSYNEQFF.

The chain is built from TRBV20-1 and TRBJ2-3; checking the TCRdb D call of TRBD2 is not possible without DNA. In germline, CDR1 is DFQATT, CDR2 SNEGSKA (reference sequence). CDR3 size: 15 residues. The CDR3 protein is CSADGRAASTDTQYF.

The chain couples TRBV9 to TRBJ1-2; TCRdb indicates TRBD1, and absent DNA this call remains unverified. Germline CDR1 SGDLS, CDR2 YYNGEE. This CDR3 has 13 residues. The CDR3 region is CASNIDRGYGYTF.

The chain links TRBV6-1 to TRBJ2-6; no DNA is available, so the TRBD1 call from TCRdb remains unchecked. The CDR3 extends over 14 amino acids. Germline loops: CDR1 MNHNS, CDR2 SASEGT. The CDR3 loop is CASSRAGAFNVLTF.

The chain joins TRBV29-1 to TRBJ2-5; the D gene TCRdb calls, TRBD1, cannot be checked with no DNA. The CDR3 contains 12 residues. The germline CDR1 and CDR2 sequences are SQVTM and ANQGSEA. This CDR3 reads CSGQGMQETQYF.

The chain couples TRBV11-2 to TRBJ2-3; with no DNA, the TCRdb D assignment of TRBD1 cannot be verified. The CDR3 consists of 15 residues. Germline V lookup: CDR1 SGHAT, CDR2 FQNNGV. CDR3 protein: CASRPPGSVTDTQYF.

The V gene is TRBV4-3, the J gene TRBJ2-2; absent DNA, TCRdb's TRBD2 call cannot be checked. The germline V gene has CDR1 LGHNA and CDR2 YSLEER. The CDR3 contains 16 residues. The CDR3: CASRPGTSGNTGELFF.

This chain uses TRBV6-1 with TRBJ2-1; without DNA, the TCRdb call of TRBD1 cannot be checked. The CDR3 sequence is 15 residues long. Germline CDR1 reads MNHNS; CDR2 reads SASEGT. Here the CDR3 reads CASSLRGEIYNEQFF.

The J gene is TRBJ2-7, the V gene TRBV5-6; TCRdb designates TRBD2, a call that cannot be tested without DNA. This CDR3 is 14 amino acids long. Per germline, CDR1 SGHDT and CDR2 YYEEEE. This CDR3 reads CASSPMSGRYEQYF.

This chain uses TRBV13 with TRBJ2-2. The CDR3 runs 16 residues. Germline assignment: CDR1 PRHDT and CDR2 FYEKMQ (reference sequence). The CDR3 reads CASSSLAGPNTGELCF.

The rearrangement uses TRBV4-1 and TRBJ2-3; TCRdb returns TRBD2, unconfirmable since there is no DNA. This CDR3 contains 16 residues. The V gene's germline CDR1 is MGHRA and CDR2 YSYEKL. This CDR3 reads CASSPSQGLSTDTQYF.

The chain recombines TRBV20-1 with TRBJ2-5. The V gene's germline CDR1 is DFQATT and CDR2 SNEGSKA (reference sequence). The CDR3 runs 14 residues. The CDR3 reads CSARGLQLVEAQYF.

J is TRBJ1-1 and V is TRBV3-1; TCRdb's D call, TRBD1, is unchecked because there is no DNA. Germline values: CDR1 LGHDT, CDR2 YNNKEL (reference sequence). The length of the CDR3 is 17 residues. The CDR3 reads CASSQVRSQGRRTEAFF. Based on the CDR3 plus reference TRBV3-1 and TRBJ1-1, the full variable domain is DTAVSQTPKYLVTQMGNDKSIKCEQNLGHDTMYWYKQDSKKFLKIMFSYNNKELIINETVPNRFSPKSPDKAHLNLHINSLELGDSAVYFCASSQVRSQGRRTEAFFGQGTRLTVV.

The V and J genes are TRBV6-1 and TRBJ2-7; the TRBD1 assignment by TCRdb is unverifiable without DNA. The germline V gene encodes CDR1 MNHNS and CDR2 SASEGT. The CDR3 is made up of 15 amino acids. The CDR3: CASRRTGGEFYEQYF.

The chain couples TRBV12-3 or TRBV12-4 to TRBJ2-2; the TCRdb D gene call, TRBD1, has no DNA to confirm it. CDR3 length: 16 amino acids. This CDR3 reads CASSLAGGLLTGELFF.

The V call is TRBV7-9, the J call TRBJ2-1; TCRdb's D call, TRBD1, is unchecked because there is no DNA. Germline CDR1 SEHNR, CDR2 FQNEAQ (reference sequence). The CDR3 has 14 amino acids. CDR3: CASSLGTGLHEQFF. The whole variable domain, remainder taken from reference TRBV7-9 and TRBJ2-1, is DTGVSQNPRHKITKRGQNVTFRCDPISEHNRLYWYRQTLGQGPEFLTYFQNEAQLEKSRLLSDRFSAERPKGSFSTLEIQRTEQGDSAMYLCASSLGTGLHEQFFGPGTRLTVL.

The chain carries TRBV6-2 or TRBV6-3 and TRBJ1-1. CDR3 length equals 12 residues. CDR1 and CDR2 from the germline V gene are MNHEY and SVGEGT. The chain's CDR3 is CASSLPTLRAFF.

The chain carries TRBV5-1 and TRBJ2-3; the TCRdb D gene call, TRBD1, has no DNA to confirm it. CDR3 length equals 15 residues. Germline V gene lookup returns CDR1 SGHRS and CDR2 YFSETQ. The CDR3 protein is CASSPDRVDTDTQYF.

This chain uses TRBV12-3 or TRBV12-4 with TRBJ2-4; TCRdb's D gene call, TRBD2, goes unchecked for lack of DNA. The length of the CDR3 is 18 residues. The CDR3 is CASSFIVGGRGVQNIQYF.

The V call is TRBV12-3 or TRBV12-4, the J call TRBJ1-2; absent DNA, TCRdb's TRBD1 call cannot be checked. The CDR3 length is 14 residues. Here the CDR3 reads CASSQIDKGGGYTF.

The J gene is TRBJ2-7, the V gene TRBV7-9. Germline V CDR1 and CDR2: SEHNR, FQNEAQ (reference sequence). The CDR3 is made up of 12 amino acids. CDR3 region: CASSLDRTGQYF.

The genes are TRBV7-2 and TRBJ1-2. The CDR3 has 17 residues. CDR1 is SGHTA, CDR2 FQGNSA, per germline. The CDR3 spells CASSLNDPGLSTYGYTF.

The chain has TRBV7-2 and TRBJ2-5; TCRdb designates TRBD2, a call that cannot be tested without DNA. The germline gives CDR1 SGHTA, CDR2 FQGNSA. The CDR3 has 16 residues. This CDR3 is CASSWASGRQGETQYF.

The chain uses TRBV5-1 and TRBJ2-1. Germline-derived CDR1 and CDR2 are SGHRS and YFSETQ. The CDR3 has 15 amino acids. This CDR3 is CASTGAGSDYNEQFF.

The chain combines TRBV12-2 with TRBJ2-4. TRBV12-2 is marked as a pseudogene. CDR3 length: 16 amino acids. The CDR3 spells CASRYGVSVAKNIQYF.

The genes are TRBV6-5 and TRBJ2-5; TCRdb's assignment of TRBD1 cannot be checked, as there is no DNA. The CDR3 contains 16 residues. CDR1 and CDR2 from the germline V gene are MNHEY and SVGAGI. CDR3 in amino acids: CASSYSIGTAQETQYF.

This chain connects TRBV9 to TRBJ1-1. In germline, CDR1 is SGDLS, CDR2 YYNGEE. The CDR3 loop spans 14 amino acids. The CDR3 reads CASGAGVWDTEAFF.

The J gene is TRBJ2-1, the V gene TRBV11-2; TCRdb returns TRBD2, unconfirmable since there is no DNA. Germline lookup yields CDR1 SGHAT and CDR2 FQNNGV. This CDR3 has 19 residues. The CDR3 is CASSPVVSGGPGSYNEQFF.

V is TRBV20-1 and J is TRBJ2-7; TCRdb names TRBD1, which stays unverified in the absence of DNA. Germline V gene data show CDR1 as DFQATT and CDR2 as SNEGSKA (reference sequence). This CDR3 contains 13 residues. The CDR3 here is CSAGGAEAYEQYF.

The chain carries TRBV7-9 and TRBJ1-6; TCRdb gives TRBD1 as the D gene, but with no DNA this cannot be confirmed. The CDR3 totals 17 residues. CDR1 SEHNR and CDR2 FQNEAQ come from the germline V gene (reference sequence). CDR3 region: CASSLTGLGSYNSPLHF.